This record concerns one T cell receptor beta chain sequence. Followed longitudinally, the Seattle patients had been enrolled during active infection. The data were taken from a study of blood T cell repertoires in COVID-19. For the study at large: Sites across the United States, Italy and Spain contributed samples from acute and convalescent COVID-19. T cells, B-cell-depleted T cells, or PBMCs supplied cDNA or gDNA.

How the authors handled the data: Amplification with reference gene primers provided the estimates of nucleated cell counts. Only in-frame clones appear in the TCRdb table, and some are missing; sequencing was by immunoSEQ multiplex PCR. D and trimming were read from the DNA, whereas the V and J calls and clone size are those reported in that table. The data contain around 150,000 clones, approximately 82% of them singletons. Germline V lookup: CDR1 SQVTM, CDR2 ANQGSEA. The length of the CDR3 is 13 residues. Trimming took off 6 bases at V and 8 bases at J, with 14 bases between the two ends. The chain is built from TRBV29-1 and TRBJ1-6; D not resolved. Sequenced sample: peripheral blood. The sequence was obtained from a woman between 40 and 55 years old with COVID-19, enrolled during active disease. As DNA, the CDR3 is TGCAGCGTAGTAGCGGCGGGAGATTCACCCCTCCACTTT. This encodes CSVVAAGDSPLHF.